The next 23 T cell receptor beta chains were all read from a single sample in a study of OX40 agonist ivuxolimab in advanced cancers. The table came from immunoSEQ multiplex PCR; TCRdb's copy has only in-frame clones and leaves some out. Among more than 55,000 clones listed, about 89% were seen once. The sample was CD4+ or CD8+ T cells sorted from blood, taken in a trial of the OX40 agonist ivuxolimab. The receptors were gathered from an adult with an advanced solid tumor such as melanoma, head and neck, liver or kidney cancer.

V and J are TRBV6-6 and TRBJ1-2, with D possibly being TRBD1 (6 bases). The CDR3 consists of 14 residues. Trimming took 6 bases from V and 8 from J, leaving 19 bases between them. CDR1 MNHNY and CDR2 SVGAGI come from the germline V gene (reference sequence). In DNA form, the CDR3 reads TGTGCCAGCAGCCTTAACAGGGATGCGAGAGGCTACACCTTC. It codes for CASSLNRDARGYTF.

The table lists this clone with a few counts. The J gene is TRBJ1-3, the V gene TRBV2; 8 bases are a match to TRBD1. V shed 8 bases, J shed 2 bases, and the junction held 5 bases outside the gene matches. The CDR3 covers 14 residues. The germline V gene encodes CDR1 SNHLY and CDR2 FYNNEI. Written as DNA, the CDR3 is TGTGCCAGCGGATACAGGGGGACTGGAAACACCATATATTTT. Protein product: CASGYRGTGNTIYF.

The CDR3 nucleotides are TGTGCCATCAGCGGGGGACAGGGTGGCACTGAAGCTTTCTTT. It yields the protein CAISGGQGGTEAFF. This chain links TRBV10-3 with TRBJ1-1; 9 bases are shared with TRBD1. Germline V lookup: CDR1 ENHRY, CDR2 SYGVKD. Unmatched junction bases numbered 6, after V lost 6 bases and J lost 4 bases. CDR3 length: 14 amino acids.

V usage is TRBV11-3 and J usage is TRBJ2-1; the D gene is possibly TRBD1 (5 bases). There are 13 residues in the CDR3. V was cut by 2 bases and J by 9 bases, with 11 bases left in between. Germline CDR1 reads SGHNT; CDR2 reads YENEEA. CDR3 DNA: TGTGCCAGCAGCTTATTAAGGCAGGGTGAGCAGTTCTTC. This translates into CASSLLRQGEQFF.

The V gene is TRBV19, the J gene TRBJ2-5, with D perhaps TRBD1 (5 bases). The J call is in doubt because the DNA end fits TRBJ2-7 better. Germline lookup yields CDR1 LNHDA and CDR2 SQIVND (reference sequence). The CDR3 spans 15 residues. CDR3 amino acids: CASRLEDTVTYEQYF. The CDR3 DNA follows: TGTGCCAGTAGATTAGAGGACACCGTAACCTACGAGCAGTACTTC.

The gene calls are TRBV27 and TRBJ2-7; D remains ambiguous. The CDR3 is 13 residues long. CDR1 and CDR2 (germline): MNHEY, SMNVEV (reference sequence). Between the trimmed V and J ends, which lost 4 bases and 7 bases, there was a span of 14 bases. Here the CDR3 DNA reads TGTGCCAGCAGTTATGGCGGCACGTTGGAGCAGTACTTC. Protein: CASSYGGTLEQYF.

This sequence joins TRBV12-5 and TRBJ2-7; D is perhaps TRBD2 (7 bases). Trimming took off 0 bases at V and 4 bases at J, with 13 bases between the two ends. Germline CDR1 LGHNT, CDR2 FRNRAP. The CDR3 extends over 15 amino acids. The CDR3: CASGLVLGGLYEQYF. CDR3 coding DNA: TGTGCTAGTGGTTTGGTACTGGGGGGGCTGTACGAGCAGTACTTC.

The chain couples TRBV5-3 to TRBJ1-2, with a weak D call TRBD1 (6 bases). TRBV5-3 is reported as an ORF; its role is uncertain. The CDR3 spans 15 residues. The ends were cut back, 3 bases at V and 4 bases at J, with 16 bases in the middle. This chain's CDR3 is CARSSDRGPIYGYTF. The CDR3 nucleotides are TGTGCCAGAAGCTCCGATCGGGGGCCAATCTATGGCTACACCTTC.

This clone turned up a few times. The genes are TRBV4-2 and TRBJ1-1; D not resolved. The CDR3 totals 13 residues. V gave up 0 bases and J gave up 11 bases, with 13 bases separating them. CDR1 is LGHNA, CDR2 YNFKEQ, per germline. The CDR3 protein is CASSQDGEGPAFF. In DNA form, the CDR3 reads TGTGCCAGCAGCCAAGATGGTGAAGGGCCGGCTTTCTTT.

The rearrangement uses TRBV7-2 and TRBJ1-1; TRBD1 matches 7 bases. Germline assignment: CDR1 SGHTA and CDR2 FQGNSA. After removal of 1 base from V and 4 bases from J, the junction contained 6 bases not matched to a gene. CDR3 length: 15 amino acids. CDR3 residues: CASSLDQAGGTEAFF. In DNA form, the CDR3 reads TGTGCCAGCAGCTTAGATCAAGCAGGGGGCACTGAAGCTTTCTTT.

The chain links TRBV7-2 to TRBJ1-5; D possibly corresponds to TRBD1 (5 bases). The V end lost 5 bases, the J end lost 8 bases, and 16 bases lay between the germline ends. The CDR3 has 14 amino acids. The germline gives CDR1 SGHTA, CDR2 FQGNSA. CDR3 sequence (DNA): TGTGCCAGCAGCGTACAATGGGGGGAAGAGCCCCAGCATTTT. Protein product: CASSVQWGEEPQHF.

The chain uses TRBV6-5 and TRBJ2-1; possibly TRBD2 for D (5 bases). The length of the CDR3 is 14 residues. The V end lost 4 bases, the J end lost 6 bases, and 13 bases lay between the germline ends. CDR1 and CDR2 from the germline V gene are MNHEY and SVGAGI. The DNA for the CDR3 is TGTGCCAGCAGTTTGAGGGTAAACTCCAATGAGCAGTTCTTC. Translation gives CASSLRVNSNEQFF.

The chain uses TRBV5-1 and TRBJ2-2; no reliable D call. Germline-derived CDR1 and CDR2 are SGHRS and YFSETQ. CDR3 length: 16 amino acids. V was clipped by 0 bases and J by 2 bases, with 11 bases between them. CDR3 sequence (DNA): TGCGCCAGCAGCTTGGTTGGCAGTGGAAACACCGGGGAGCTGTTTTTT. Translation gives CASSLVGSGNTGELFF.

V and J are TRBV6-5 and TRBJ2-7; TRBD1 matches 12 bases. CDR1 is MNHEY and CDR2 is SVGAGI in the germline V gene. This CDR3 is built from 14 residues. The junction had 3 bases not matched to a gene; V was cut back by 2 bases and J by 7 bases. The DNA of the CDR3 is TGTGCCAGCAGTTACGGGACAGGGGGCGGGGAGCAGTACTTC. This gives the protein CASSYGTGGGEQYF.

The chain employs TRBV5-1 and TRBJ1-2; no clear D gene. The CDR3 covers 12 residues. V was shortened by 5 bases and J by 2 bases, with 7 bases between the two germline ends. The germline gives CDR1 SGHRS, CDR2 YFSETQ. The CDR3 protein is CASRGSNYGYTF. The DNA for the CDR3 is TGCGCCAGCAGAGGTTCCAACTATGGCTACACCTTC.

The chain uses TRBV5-6 and TRBJ2-1, with TRBD1 as a possible D gene (5 bases). This CDR3 comprises 16 residues. Germline V gene data show CDR1 as SGHDT and CDR2 as YYEEEE. V was pared by 2 bases and J by 6 bases, with 18 bases between. CDR3 nucleotides: TGTGCCAGCAGCTTTTACCCAAGCCTCAGGGTCAATGAGCAGTTCTTC. The encoded protein is CASSFYPSLRVNEQFF.

The J gene is TRBJ2-1, the V gene TRBV9; TRBD2 aligns across 7 bases. V lost 3 bases and J lost 2; bases outside the gene matches: 5. Germline CDR1 is SGDLS and CDR2 is YYNGEE. This CDR3 is 15 amino acids long. The CDR3 region has the DNA TGTGCCAGCAGCGCAATCGGGACTACCTACAATGAGCAGTTCTTC. Its translation: CASSAIGTTYNEQFF. Variable domain in full (rest from reference TRBV9 and TRBJ2-1): DSGVTQTPKHLITATGQRVTLRCSPRSGDLSVYWYQQSLDQGLQFLIQYYNGEERAKGNILERFSAQQFPDLHSELNLSSLELGDSALYFCASSAIGTTYNEQFFGPGTRLTVL.

The gene calls are TRBV19 and TRBJ1-4; TRBD1 aligns across 7 bases. Germline-derived CDR1 and CDR2 are LNHDA and SQIVND (reference sequence). The CDR3 is made up of 15 amino acids. V shed 4 bases and J 8 bases; nucleotides not matched to a gene: 10. CDR3 in amino acids: CASSTVGDSGEKLFF. Here the CDR3 DNA reads TGTGCCAGTAGTACAGTTGGGGACAGCGGCGAAAAACTGTTTTTT.

The chain uses TRBV27 and TRBJ2-3; D call uncertain. Germline V CDR1 and CDR2: MNHEY, SMNVEV (reference sequence). The CDR3 length is 13 residues. V was cut by 0 bases and J by 6 bases, with 7 bases left in between. The CDR3 protein is CASSLSELDTQYF. For the CDR3, the DNA is TGTGCCAGCAGTTTATCAGAGTTGGATACGCAGTATTTT.

The chain uses TRBV5-1 and TRBJ1-2, with D hard to call. V lost 4 bases, J lost 7 bases, and 14 bases lay in between. Germline values: CDR1 SGHRS, CDR2 YFSETQ. This CDR3 comprises 13 residues. The CDR3 spells CASSLAGRSGYTF. Here the CDR3 DNA reads TGCGCCAGCAGCCTGGCTGGGCGGTCTGGCTACACCTTC.

Details on this clone: An end of the junction differs from the germline gene, which may be a read error. The chain combines TRBV7-7 with TRBJ2-1; TRBD1 might be the D (6 bases). The CDR3 extends over 13 amino acids. From germline, CDR1 is SSHAT and CDR2 FNYEAQ (reference sequence). The CDR3: CASSTDRHNEQFF. DNA for the CDR3: TGTGCTAGCAGCACCGACAGGCACAATGAGCAGTTCTTC. Complete variable domain (other parts from reference TRBV7-7 and TRBJ2-1): GAGVSQSPRYKVTKRGQDVTLRCDPISSHATLYWYQQALGQGPEFLTYFNYEAQPDKSGLPSDRFSAERPEGSISTLTIQRTEQRDSAMYRCASSTDRHNEQFFGPGTRLTVL.

The chain links TRBV6-1 to TRBJ1-4, with D possibly matching TRBD1 (5 bases). V was clipped by 10 bases and J by 4 bases, with 13 bases between them. Germline CDR1 and CDR2: MNHNS and SASEGT. The CDR3 is 13 residues long. CDR3 sequence: CATFDSLNEKLFF. The DNA of the CDR3 is TGTGCCACCTTCGACAGCCTTAATGAAAAACTGTTTTTT.

This clone was counted once. The CDR3 DNA follows: TGTGCCAGCAGCTTCGGGACTAGTTGGTACCAAGAGACCCAGTACTTC. Translation gives CASSFGTSWYQETQYF. This rearrangement joins TRBV7-3 to TRBJ2-5; TRBD2 agrees at 8 bases. With V trimmed by 3 bases and J by 0 bases, 6 bases remained unmatched. The germline V gene encodes CDR1 SGHTA and CDR2 FQGTGA. This CDR3 is 16 amino acids long.